The clone carrying this T cell receptor (beta chain) was found a few times. The sample belongs to a study of T cells after yellow fever vaccination. MiXCR, run by TCRdb on the 5' RACE reads, gives a single entry per CDR3 protein. The sample consists of 300,000 or so distinct CDR3 sequences, around 6.8% of them appearing once. The source is a man between 18 and 35 years old who received the YFV17D yellow fever vaccine. The sample in question was PBMCs, obtained about 49 days after the first yellow fever vaccination.

The CDR3 protein is CASSLGGIETQYF. For the CDR3, the DNA is TGTGCCAGCAGCTTAGGGGGCATCGAGACCCAGTACTTC. The chain combines TRBV7-2 with TRBJ2-5; a weak D match, TRBD1 (5 bases). This CDR3 contains 13 residues. Trimming took off 1 base at V and 5 bases at J, with 8 bases between the two ends. Germline V lookup: CDR1 SGHTA, CDR2 FQGNSA.